The present entry profiles one TCR beta chain with its context. The antigen remains unidentified. Per the germline V gene, CDR1 is SQVTM and CDR2 is ANQGSEA. The CDR3 length is 15 residues. V was pared by 1 base and J by 4 bases, with 16 bases between. The source of the sample is a study of T-cell memory formation after mild COVID-19. TCRdb itself ran the 5' RACE reads through MiXCR, one entry per CDR3 protein. The table includes some 57,000 distinct CDR3 sequences, 12% detected once. Overall study findings and caveats: Detection of some responders pre-infection suggested pre-existing cross-reactive memory T cells participated.

The source is a man aged 18 to 30 who had mild COVID-19 (a few samples of this study predate the infection). Cell type and time point are not known. The chain carries TRBV29-1 and TRBJ1-1; D is uncertain. The specimen sequenced was PBMCs or a T cell subset sorted from them (not recorded which). CDR3 nucleotides: TGCAGCGTTGAAGTTAGGCGGGGATGGGCCACTGAAGCTTTCTTT. Protein: CSVEVRRGWATEAFF.